This T cell receptor (beta chain) was sequenced for a study of molecular identifiers for immune sequencing clone quantification (dated by TCRdb to 2016 to 2019). Regarding the study in general: For a replicate experiment, the RNA from either about 20,000 or 100,000 naive CD8 T cells was divided into five aliquots, and four of those aliquots went on to sequencing. This methods study used CD8 T cells to benchmark TCR RNA copy counting and molecular-identifier clustering-based TCR repertoire sequencing (MIDCIRS).

Library preparation was by PCR. The sequencer listed for this sample is NextSeq 500. Bulk TCR libraries were made following a previously described method, with the TCR primers given in Table S5. The Qiagen AllPrep DNA/RNA kit was used to purify total RNA. Reads from multiple sequencing runs of the same library were pooled before analysis. For the original study's pipeline: Reads were retained only if their TCR constant sequence matched exactly, and those retained reads were trimmed to 150 nt and grouped according to their 12-nt molecular barcodes. Reads inside each barcode group were sub-clustered using a 15% Levenshtein threshold, and a quality-weighted consensus sequence was constructed for each RNA molecule. Non-functional sequences were removed, as were lower-count sequences one edit away from another. On the basis of fitting two negative binomial distributions, barcode sub-clusters with fewer than 20% of the maximum read count were discarded. The public reads were run again by TCRdb, first through fastp at Q25 and then through MiXCR, and only productive beta chains were kept. Rows merge per CDR3 protein into single entries with the most common DNA and genes. Here the V and J calls rest on TCRdb's processing, not on the authors' analysis. Recorded for this sample are about 630,000 distinct CDR3 sequences; around 25% of them occurred a single time. The ten largest make up 0.75% to 0.8% of the sample.

Regarding this clonotype: Its antigen has not been determined. Base qualities are not recorded, but no much larger clone differs from it by a single base.

The research as a whole found: Naive libraries contained spiked-in Jurkat TCR RNA (approximately nine copies' worth), which is not part of the donor repertoire. Highly expanded clone sizes could be underestimated because identical TCR molecules may share a barcode. Spiked-in Jurkat TCR RNA equal to a single cell's worth was reported to be detectable even within one million naive CD8 T cells. In CMV-specific effector cells, clones with more than 20 RNA copies contained over 97% of molecules, whereas in naive cells such clones contained under 1% of molecules. When barcode sub-clustering was omitted, TCR diversity was inflated by chimeric consensus sequences, with chimeras reaching as high as 47%. Modeling gave about 3.2 recovered TCR RNA copies per cell versus 8 to 10 by digital PCR, implying 25% to 30% capture efficiency.

Libraries of naive CD8 T cells were built from anywhere between about 18,000 and 1,000,000 sorted cells, with 10%, 30% or 50% of the purified RNA used. Naive CD8 T cells were FACS-sorted as CD8+CD4-CCR7+CD45RA+ on a BD FACSAria II into RLT Plus buffer. Detection sensitivity was tested by spiking Jurkat RNA equal to about 10 TCR copies' worth into samples containing 20,000-1,000,000 naive CD8 T cells. CD8 T cells were enriched with RosetteSep CD8+ T Cell Enrichment Cocktail and Ficoll-Paque, followed by ACK red cell lysis. Spanning cysteine to phenylalanine, the CDR3 consists of 17 amino acids. CDR3 DNA only is kept here, 51 bases in frame from base 1. V loses 4 bases at its end and J loses 2 bases; junction bases beyond the gene matches: 7. The germline V gene (reference sequence) sets CDR1 to SGHNT and CDR2 to YYREEE.

The sequence joins TRBV5-4 to TRBJ2-1; TRBD2 aligns with 12 central bases. The receptor's source is a human donor in good health. Some libraries in this study had Jurkat cell RNA spiked in. The sequenced material came from naive CD8+ T cells from blood, with Jurkat cell RNA spiked in. In the paper's terms, the cell subset or site label means: FACS-sorted CD8+CD4-CCR7+CD45RA+ naive T cells. CDR3 protein: CASSITSGGPPYNEQFF. The DNA sequence reads TGTGCCAGCAGCATAACTAGCGGGGGGCCGCCCTACAATGAGCAGTTCTTC.